This T cell receptor beta chain was observed in a study of cytomegalovirus exposure and HLA in healthy donors. Separation from the roughly 670-subject first cohort characterized the roughly 120-subject validation cohort, to which the donors belonged. The table came from immunoSEQ multiplex PCR; TCRdb's copy has only in-frame clones and leaves some out. The repertoire has more than 250,000 clones, 86% of them found once; the top ten carry 0.65% to 0.85%. Study findings and constraints: The authors listed 164 TCR beta chains as cytomegalovirus-associated. A classifier reportedly called cytomegalovirus status with high sensitivity and specificity.

V lost 0 bases and J lost 4, with 15 bases in between. The CDR3 runs to 16 residues. Germline V CDR1 and CDR2: LGHNA, YSLEER. A note on this clone: No antigen is known for it.

The rearrangement links TRBV4-3 to TRBJ1-2, with D possibly being TRBD1 (6 bases). The material sequenced was PBMCs. This clonotype was obtained from a woman aged 18-29 years in good health and CMV-seronegative. The CDR3 spells CASSQEGGLSGYGYTF. CDR3 bases: TGCGCCAGCAGCCAAGAGGGGGGGCTCTCAGGCTATGGCTACACCTTC.